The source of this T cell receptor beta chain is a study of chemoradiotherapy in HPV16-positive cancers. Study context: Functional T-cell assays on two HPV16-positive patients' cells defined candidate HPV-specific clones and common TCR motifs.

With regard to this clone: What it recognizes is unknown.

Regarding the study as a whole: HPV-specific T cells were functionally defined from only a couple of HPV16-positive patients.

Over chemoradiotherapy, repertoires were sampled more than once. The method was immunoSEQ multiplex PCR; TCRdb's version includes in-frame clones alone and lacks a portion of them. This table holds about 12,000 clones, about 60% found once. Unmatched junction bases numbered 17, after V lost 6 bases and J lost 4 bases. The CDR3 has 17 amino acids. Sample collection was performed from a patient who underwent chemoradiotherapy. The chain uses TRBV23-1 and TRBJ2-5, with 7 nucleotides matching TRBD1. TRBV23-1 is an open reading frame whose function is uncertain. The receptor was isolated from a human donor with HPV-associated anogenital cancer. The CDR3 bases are TGCGCCAGCAGCGAGCAACCCCCCCTAGACAGGGCAGAGACCCAGTACTTC. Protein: CASSEQPPLDRAETQYF.